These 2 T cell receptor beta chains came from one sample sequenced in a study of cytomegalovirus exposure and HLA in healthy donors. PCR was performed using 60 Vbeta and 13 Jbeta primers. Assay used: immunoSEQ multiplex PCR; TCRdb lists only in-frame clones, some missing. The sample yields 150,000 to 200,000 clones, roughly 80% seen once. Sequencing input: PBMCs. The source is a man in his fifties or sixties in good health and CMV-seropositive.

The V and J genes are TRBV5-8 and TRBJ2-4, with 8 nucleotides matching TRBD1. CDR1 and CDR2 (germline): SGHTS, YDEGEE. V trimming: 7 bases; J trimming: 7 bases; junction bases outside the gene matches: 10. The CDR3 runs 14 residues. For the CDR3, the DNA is TGTGCCAGCCGCAAGGGGACAGGATCGAACATTCAGTACTTC. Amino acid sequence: CASRKGTGSNIQYF.

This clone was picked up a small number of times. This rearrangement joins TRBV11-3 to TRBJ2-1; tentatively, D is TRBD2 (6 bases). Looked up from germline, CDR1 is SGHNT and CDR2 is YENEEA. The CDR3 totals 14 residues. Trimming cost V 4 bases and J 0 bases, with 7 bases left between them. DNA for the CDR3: TGTGCCAGCAGCTCGGAGGGCTCCTACAATGAGCAGTTCTTC. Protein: CASSSEGSYNEQFF. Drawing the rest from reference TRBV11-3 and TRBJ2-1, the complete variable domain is EAGVVQSPRYKIIEKKQPVAFWCNPISGHNTLYWYLQNLGQGPELLIRYENEEAVDDSQLPKDRFSAERLKGVDSTLKIQPAELGDSAVYLCASSSEGSYNEQFFGPGTRLTVL.